This is a list of T cell receptor beta chains from one sample in a study of OX40 agonist ivuxolimab in advanced cancers. Profiled with immunoSEQ multiplex PCR; TCRdb holds only in-frame clones, not every one. Among roughly 46,000 clones, 70% to 90% were seen once, and the ten largest hold 0.5% to 0.65%. Material: CD4+ or CD8+ T cells sorted from blood, obtained in a trial of the OX40 agonist ivuxolimab. The receptors come from an adult with an advanced solid tumor such as melanoma, head and neck, liver or kidney cancer. Both conserved end residues are part of each CDR3. The order of the fields is clone size, CDR3 length, V gene, D gene, J gene, CDR3 protein, CDR3 DNA. D genes are given only for firm matches. Rows give clone size only sometimes, using once, few, many, or a class for an expanded clone.

>NA|15|TRBV18|NA|TRBJ2-7
CASSPRLEGNYEQYF
TGTGCCAGCTCACCTCGGTTGGAGGGGAACTACGAGCAGTACTTC
>NA|14|TRBV19|NA|TRBJ1-4
CASRIPGAGEKLFF
TGTGCCAGTAGGATCCCGGGGGCCGGGGAAAAACTGTTTTTT
>NA|14|TRBV9|NA|TRBJ2-5
CASSLDLPQATQYF
TGTGCCAGCAGCTTGGATTTACCCCAAGCGACCCAGTACTTC
>NA|15|TRBV11-1|NA|TRBJ1-1
CASSVHQGSNTEAFF
TGTGCCAGCAGCGTACATCAGGGGTCCAACACTGAAGCTTTCTTT
>NA|13|TRBV6-5|NA|TRBJ2-7
CASSPDSRDEQYF
TGTGCCAGCAGTCCGGACAGCAGGGACGAGCAGTACTTC
>once|15|TRBV9|TRBD1|TRBJ2-1
CASSVAGQGYNEQFF
TGTGCCAGCAGCGTAGCAGGACAGGGATACAATGAGCAGTTCTTC
>NA|16|TRBV28|TRBD1|TRBJ2-6
CASSVTGALGANVLTF
TGTGCCAGCAGCGTGACAGGGGCCCTTGGGGCCAACGTCCTGACTTTC
>once|16|TRBV5-1|TRBD1|TRBJ1-1
CASSLRTGGRNTEAFF
TGCGCCAGCAGCTTGCGTACAGGGGGTCGGAACACTGAAGCTTTCTTT
>few|15|TRBV5-1|NA|TRBJ2-5
CASSSYGTPQGTQYF
TGCGCCAGCAGCTCATATGGGACACCCCAAGGGACCCAGTACTTC
>NA|15|TRBV5-4|NA|TRBJ2-7
CASSLAGWALDEQYF
TGTGCCAGCAGCTTGGCCGGATGGGCCCTGGACGAGCAGTACTTC
>NA|15|TRBV5-1|TRBD1|TRBJ1-6
CASSPGTVHNSPLHF
TGCGCCAGCAGCCCAGGGACAGTGCATAATTCACCCCTCCACTTT
>few|11|TRBV28|NA|TRBJ1-2
CASTSEGGYTF
TGTGCCAGCACCTCCGAAGGCGGCTACACCTTC
>NA|11|TRBV6-1|NA|TRBJ2-5
CASQGRETQYF
TGTGCCAGCCAGGGTCGAGAGACCCAGTACTTC
>NA|12|TRBV7-9|NA|TRBJ2-7
CASSFGNGEQYF
TGTGCCAGCAGCTTCGGCAATGGAGAGCAGTACTTC
>NA|15|TRBV4-1|NA|TRBJ2-5
CASSQGTLPGETQYF
TGCGCCAGCAGCCAAGGGACTCTTCCGGGGGAGACCCAGTACTTC
>once|14|TRBV2|TRBD1|TRBJ1-2
CASNPGQVIYGYTF
TGTGCCAGCAACCCTGGACAGGTTATATATGGCTACACCTTC
>NA|13|TRBV29-1|NA|TRBJ1-2
CSVERGSSYGYTF
TGCAGCGTTGAAAGAGGCAGTAGCTATGGCTACACCTTC
>NA|14|TRBV19|TRBD2|TRBJ2-1
CASRTSGSGYEQFF
TGTGCCAGTAGGACTAGCGGGAGCGGATATGAGCAGTTCTTC
>NA|17|TRBV9|TRBD2|TRBJ2-1
CASSVDPTSGRGNEQFF
TGTGCCAGCAGCGTAGACCCTACTAGCGGGAGAGGCAATGAGCAGTTCTTC
>NA|16|TRBV5-5|TRBD1|TRBJ2-3
CASSLDVDRYTDTQYF
TGTGCCAGCAGCTTGGATGTGGACAGGTACACAGATACGCAGTATTTT
>NA|15|TRBV4-1|NA|TRBJ1-1
CASSLLGRSNTEAFF
TGCGCCAGCAGTCTCCTCGGACGGTCGAACACTGAAGCTTTCTTT
>NA|13|TRBV2|NA|TRBJ2-7
CAGSGTHRGEQYF
TGTGCCGGCTCCGGGACTCATAGGGGCGAGCAGTACTTC
>NA|14|TRBV27|TRBD1|TRBJ1-1
CATRQGFRGTEAFF
TGTGCCACCCGACAGGGGTTTCGTGGCACTGAAGCTTTCTTT
>NA|14|TRBV6-1|NA|TRBJ1-4
CASRDPSRGEKLFF
TGTGCCAGCAGAGACCCTTCCCGGGGTGAAAAACTGTTTTTT
>NA|15|TRBV18|NA|TRBJ1-5
CASSPTGQPNQPQHF
TGTGCCAGCTCACCAACGGGACAACCCAATCAGCCCCAGCATTTT
>NA|14|TRBV15|TRBD2|TRBJ2-7
CATSRGAGRGEQYF
TGTGCCACCAGCAGAGGGGCAGGGAGGGGCGAGCAGTACTTC
>NA|15|TRBV2|NA|TRBJ2-7
CASGLEGRPTYEQYF
TGTGCCAGCGGGTTAGAGGGCAGGCCCACCTACGAGCAGTACTTC
>NA|14|TRBV13|NA|TRBJ1-6
CASSLDSYNSPLHF
TGTGCCAGCAGCCTCGACAGCTACAATTCACCCCTCCACTTT
>NA|16|TRBV5-5|NA|TRBJ1-1
CASSSLGAGRDTEAFF
TGTGCCAGCAGCTCCCTAGGGGCAGGGCGAGACACTGAAGCTTTCTTT
>NA|16|TRBV5-6|NA|TRBJ1-5
CASSFFAKERNQPQHF
TGTGCCAGCAGCTTCTTCGCGAAGGAGAGGAATCAGCCCCAGCATTTT